Listed below are T cell receptor beta chains from one sample, sequenced in a study of beta chain features in type 1 diabetes. The protocol was immunoSEQ multiplex PCR, while the TCRdb copy is restricted to in-frame clones and leaves out a portion. Here the sample spans about half a million clones, approximately 30% being singletons. Sequencing was carried out using naive CD4+ T cells from blood. These receptors came from a man between 18 and 35 years old in good health. Each CDR3 is given with its conserved first and last residue. A D gene is named only where the DNA matches it firmly. Clone size appears in some rows only: once, few, many, or a class for an expanded clone.

D gene	clone size	J gene	V gene	CDR3 protein	CDR3 DNA
-	-	TRBJ2-7	TRBV5-1	CASSSLQVDEQYF	TGCGCCAGCAGCTCGCTTCAGGTAGACGAGCAGTACTTC
-	-	TRBJ1-4	TRBV6-6	CASSPEVPGLGKLFF	TGTGCCAGCAGCCCTGAGGTCCCGGGGTTGGGGAAACTGTTTTTT
-	-	TRBJ2-7	TRBV7-9	CASSQTQGTYEQYF	TGTGCCAGCAGCCAGACCCAGGGAACCTACGAGCAGTACTTC
TRBD2	once	TRBJ2-3	TRBV30	CAWRNSGLAGPFTTQYF	TGTGCCTGGAGGAACTCAGGACTAGCGGGGCCGTTCACGACGCAGTATTTT
-	-	TRBJ2-7	TRBV7-2	CASSIRNRVNEQYF	TGTGCCAGCAGCATCAGAAACAGGGTGAACGAGCAGTACTTC
TRBD1	-	TRBJ2-5	TRBV2	CASTQGQDETQYF	TGTGCCAGCACCCAAGGACAGGACGAGACCCAGTACTTC
-	-	TRBJ2-3	TRBV29-1	CSGGESTDTQYF	TGCAGCGGGGGTGAGAGCACAGATACGCAGTATTTT
TRBD2	few	TRBJ2-7	TRBV13	CASSLRAGVDLYF	TGTGCCAGCAGCTTACGAGCGGGAGTTGATCTGTACTTC
TRBD1	few	TRBJ1-1	TRBV29-1	CSGWGQGTEAFF	TGCAGCGGATGGGGACAGGGAACTGAAGCTTTCTTT
-	once	TRBJ1-2	TRBV6-5	CASSYKQNIYGYTF	TGTGCCAGCAGTTACAAACAGAATATCTATGGCTACACCTTC
-	few	TRBJ2-7	TRBV29-1	CSVVSGREQYF	TGCAGCGTTGTTTCGGGGCGCGAGCAGTACTTC
-	-	TRBJ2-6	TRBV9	CASSVGSGANVLTF	TGTGCCAGCAGCGTCGGGTCTGGGGCCAACGTCCTGACTTTC
TRBD2	few	TRBJ2-3	TRBV7-2	CASSLEPGGRYTDTQYF	TGTGCCAGCAGCTTAGAACCGGGAGGGCGATATACAGATACGCAGTATTTT
TRBD1	-	TRBJ2-4	TRBV6-1	CASSPPGQGTNIQYF	TGTGCCAGCAGTCCCCCGGGACAGGGGACCAACATTCAGTACTTC
-	once	TRBJ2-1	TRBV15	CATSRVAPKGEQFF	TGTGCCACCAGCAGAGTGGCGCCGAAGGGTGAGCAGTTCTTC
-	-	TRBJ1-5	TRBV5-6	CASSYEGQPQHF	TGTGCCAGCAGCTACGAGGGCCAGCCCCAGCATTTT
-	-	TRBJ2-5	TRBV4-3	CASSLSPQETQYF	TGCGCCAGCAGCCTGTCACCTCAAGAGACCCAGTACTTC
TRBD1	-	TRBJ2-5	TRBV18	CASSRDRVETQYF	TGTGCCAGCTCTCGAGACAGGGTAGAGACCCAGTACTTC
TRBD1	few	TRBJ1-1	TRBV20-1	CSVTGQRTFF	TGCAGTGTGACAGGGCAACGAACTTTCTTT
TRBD2	-	TRBJ2-7	TRBV11-3	CASSLIGTSLTTNYEQYF	TGTGCCAGCAGCTTAATAGGGACTAGCCTAACCACTAACTACGAGCAGTACTTC
TRBD1	-	TRBJ1-1	TRBV29-1	CSVGRAQGAGEAFF	TGCAGCGTCGGAAGGGCGCAGGGGGCTGGTGAAGCTTTCTTT
-	few	TRBJ1-1	TRBV14	CASSQEVLILMNTEAFF	TGTGCCAGCAGCCAAGAGGTACTGATACTCATGAACACTGAAGCTTTCTTT
TRBD1	few	TRBJ1-5	TRBV15	CATSTEQGYSNQPQHF	TGTGCCACCAGCACGGAACAGGGGTATAGCAATCAGCCCCAGCATTTT
-	few	TRBJ2-7	TRBV4-3	CASSQSHSSYEQYF	TGCGCCAGCAGCCAGTCGCACTCCAGCTACGAGCAGTACTTC
-	-	TRBJ1-1	TRBV28	CASSLRAEAFF	TGTGCCAGCAGTTTACGCGCCGAAGCTTTCTTT
-	few	TRBJ1-4	TRBV28	CASSLGGSEKLFF	TGTGCCAGCAGTTTGGGGGGGAGCGAAAAACTGTTTTTT
-	few	TRBJ2-4	TRBV6-5	CASSTTVKNIQYF	TGTGCCAGCAGCACAACGGTAAAAAACATTCAGTACTTC
-	few	TRBJ2-4	TRBV30	CAWNRNRLAKNIQYF	TGTGCCTGGAACCGTAACAGACTAGCCAAAAACATTCAGTACTTC
-	-	TRBJ1-2	TRBV5-6	CASSPWGYGYTF	TGTGCCAGCAGCCCGTGGGGGTATGGCTACACCTTC
-	few	TRBJ2-1	TRBV29-1	CSVRQVHYNEQFF	TGCAGCGTTCGGCAGGTCCACTACAATGAGCAGTTCTTC
-	-	TRBJ2-3	TRBV9	CASSPTGGRTDTQYF	TGTGCCAGCAGCCCGACGGGCGGACGCACAGATACGCAGTATTTT
-	-	TRBJ1-1	TRBV6-1	CASSENRAVTEAFF	TGTGCCAGCAGTGAGAACAGGGCCGTAACTGAAGCTTTCTTT
TRBD1	-	TRBJ1-4	TRBV4-2	CASSQPGQANEKLFF	TGTGCCAGCAGCCAGCCGGGACAGGCTAATGAAAAACTGTTTTTT
TRBD1	-	TRBJ1-4	TRBV7-9	CASSMTGELFF	TGTGCCAGCAGCATGACAGGGGAACTGTTTTTT
-	-	TRBJ2-7	TRBV29-1	CSVDWEGADGTYEQYF	TGCAGCGTTGATTGGGAAGGGGCGGACGGGACCTACGAGCAGTACTTC
TRBD2	few	TRBJ2-1	TRBV9	CASSVGVAGRLNEQFF	TGTGCCAGCAGCGTAGGAGTAGCGGGAAGATTAAATGAGCAGTTCTTC
-	few	TRBJ2-3	TRBV4-1	CASSARTRVTDTQYF	TGCGCCAGCAGCGCCCGCACGAGGGTGACAGATACGCAGTATTTT
TRBD1	-	TRBJ2-3	TRBV25-1	CASSVGQGISTDTQYF	TGTGCCAGCAGTGTGGGACAGGGAATTAGCACAGATACGCAGTATTTT
-	few	TRBJ2-7	TRBV25-1	CASSDRYSYEQYF	TGTGCCAGCTCAGACCGATACTCCTACGAGCAGTACTTC
TRBD2	-	TRBJ2-5	TRBV28	CASTGLAGVETQYF	TGTGCCAGCACGGGACTAGCGGGAGTAGAGACCCAGTACTTC
-	few	TRBJ1-2	TRBV30	CAWSVSGGNGYTF	TGTGCCTGGAGTGTATCCGGGGGTAATGGCTACACCTTC
-	-	TRBJ1-4	TRBV15	CATSRDPAEKLFF	TGTGCCACCAGCAGAGATCCCGCGGAAAAACTGTTTTTT
-	few	TRBJ2-1	TRBV2	CASRGTSYNEQFF	TGTGCCAGCAGAGGGACCTCCTACAATGAGCAGTTCTTC
TRBD1	-	TRBJ1-2	TRBV11-2	CASSPDRVYGYTF	TGTGCCAGCAGCCCCGACAGGGTTTATGGCTACACCTTC
TRBD1	-	TRBJ2-1	TRBV7-9	CASSSQKDRGTVDEQFF	TGTGCCAGCAGCTCCCAAAAGGACAGGGGTACCGTCGATGAGCAGTTCTTC
-	few	TRBJ1-4	TRBV29-1	CSVLQEKLFF	TGCAGCGTCTTACAGGAAAAACTGTTTTTT
-	few	TRBJ2-7	TRBV14	CASSQSREQYF	TGTGCCAGCAGCCAGTCTCGCGAGCAGTACTTC
TRBD1	few	TRBJ2-2	TRBV10-3	CAISPLIETGVTGELFF	TGTGCCATCAGCCCCCTAATCGAGACAGGGGTCACCGGGGAGCTGTTTTTT
-	few	TRBJ2-3	TRBV28	CASSPYNTDTQYF	TGTGCCAGCAGTCCCTACAACACAGATACGCAGTATTTT
-	-	TRBJ2-5	TRBV5-1	CASSLGQGSETQYF	TGCGCCAGCAGCTTGGGGCAGGGCTCGGAGACCCAGTACTTC
-	-	TRBJ2-3	TRBV30	CAWSVARDGTQYF	TGTGCCTGGAGTGTAGCGCGGGACGGTACGCAGTATTTT
-	once	TRBJ1-1	TRBV30	CAWRARRMMNTEAFF	TGTGCCTGGAGGGCCAGGAGAATGATGAACACTGAAGCTTTCTTT
-	few	TRBJ1-5	TRBV5-1	CASSLDGSNQPQHF	TGCGCCAGCAGCTTGGACGGTAGCAATCAGCCCCAGCATTTT